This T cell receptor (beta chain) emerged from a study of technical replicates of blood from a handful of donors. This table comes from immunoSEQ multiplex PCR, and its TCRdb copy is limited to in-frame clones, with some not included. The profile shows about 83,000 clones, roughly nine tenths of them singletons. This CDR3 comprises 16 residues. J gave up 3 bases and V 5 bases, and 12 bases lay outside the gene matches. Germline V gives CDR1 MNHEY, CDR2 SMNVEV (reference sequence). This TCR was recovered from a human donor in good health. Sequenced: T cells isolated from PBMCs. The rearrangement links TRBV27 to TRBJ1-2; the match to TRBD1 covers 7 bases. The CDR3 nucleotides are TGTGCCAGCAGTACGAACAGGGGCCCCGGGGACTATGGCTACACCTTC. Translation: CASSTNRGPGDYGYTF.